Presented here are 22 T cell receptor beta chains from one specimen sequenced in a study of molecular identifiers for immune sequencing clone quantification. MiXCR, applied by TCRdb to the PCR reads, yields one record per CDR3 protein. The table lists 600,000 to 650,000 distinct CDR3 sequences, approximately 20% of them singletons. Source material: naive CD8+ T cells from blood, with Jurkat cell RNA spiked in. The sample's subset: FACS-sorted CD8+CD4-CCR7+CD45RA+ naive T cells. The receptors shown here come from a human donor in good health. Some libraries in this study had Jurkat cell RNA spiked in.

V usage is TRBV4-3 and J usage is TRBJ2-3; TRBD2 aligns across 7 bases. The V and J ends lost 1 base and 2 bases, in that order; junction bases with no gene match: 3. The CDR3 has 15 amino acids. The germline V gene encodes CDR1 LGHNA and CDR2 YSLEER. This CDR3 is CASSQGGGITDTQYF. The DNA for the CDR3 is TGCGCCAGCAGCCAAGGGGGGGGGATCACAGATACGCAGTATTTT.

This clonotype was recorded many times. The rearrangement joins TRBV6-2 or TRBV6-3 to TRBJ1-1; 7 bases are a match to TRBD1. From germline, CDR1 is MNHEY and CDR2 SVGEGT. With V trimmed by 5 bases and J by 1 base, 4 bases remained unmatched. The CDR3 length is 14 residues. The CDR3 DNA sequence: TGTGCCAGCAGTCAACGGACAGGGAACACTGAAGCTTTCTTT. Translated: CASSQRTGNTEAFF.

This clonotype has ten or more counts. The J gene is TRBJ2-3, the V gene TRBV9; 10 bases line up with TRBD2. V lost 3 bases to trimming and J lost 0 bases; unmatched junction nucleotides: 4. The CDR3 contains 16 residues. Per germline, CDR1 SGDLS and CDR2 YYNGEE. The CDR3 nucleotides are TGTGCCAGCAGCGGGACTAGCGGACTTAGCACAGATACGCAGTATTTT. Translating gives CASSGTSGLSTDTQYF.

Comments on this clonotype: Sequence at one end of the junction differs from germline and may be a read error. The CDR3 DNA reads TGTGCCAGCAACTTAGGAGGTAGGAACACTGAAGCTTTCTTT. Translation: CASNLGGRNTEAFF. The J gene is TRBJ1-1, the V gene TRBV7-8; D is uncertain. Germline CDR1 and CDR2: SGHVS and FQNEAQ. The CDR3 consists of 14 residues.

This clonotype was observed many times. The chain combines TRBV14 with TRBJ2-7; perhaps TRBD2 as D (5 bases). Trimming pared 4 bases from V and 3 bases from J, leaving 10 bases between. The CDR3 covers 13 residues. The germline gives CDR1 SGHDN, CDR2 FVKESK. CDR3 protein: CASSRTSYYEQYF. The CDR3 coding sequence is TGTGCCAGCAGCCGCACTAGTTACTACGAGCAGTACTTC.

Notes on this clonotype: Just one base apart from a much larger clone, this may be a read error. The V and J genes are TRBV9 and TRBJ2-1; D is tentatively TRBD1 or TRBD2 (5 bases each). Per germline, CDR1 SGDLS and CDR2 YYNGEE. The germline V and J ends were trimmed by 6 bases and 0 bases, with 16 bases remaining between them. This CDR3 comprises 16 residues. The CDR3 spells CASTVLGDGSYNEQFF. The CDR3 nucleotides are TGTGCCAGCACCGTCCTGGGGGACGGCTCCTACAATGAGCAGTTCTTC. The entire variable domain, with the rest obtained from reference TRBV9 and TRBJ2-1, is as follows: DSGVTQTPKHLITATGQRVTLRCSPRSGDLSVYWYQQSLDQGLQFLIQYYNGEERAKGNILERFSAQQFPDLHSELNLSSLELGDSALYFCASTVLGDGSYNEQFFGPGTRLTVL.

The table lists this clonotype with many counts. The chain employs TRBV28 and TRBJ2-3; D is perhaps TRBD1 or TRBD2 (5 bases each). Looked up from germline, CDR1 is MDHEN and CDR2 is SYDVKM. The CDR3 is 18 residues long. V dropped 2 bases and J dropped 0 bases, with 18 bases sitting between them. The CDR3 region has the DNA TGTGCCAGCAGTTTAGGGACCGAGGACGATTGGAGCACAGATACGCAGTATTTT. It is translated as CASSLGTEDDWSTDTQYF.

This clonotype came up a few times. The chain uses TRBV30 and TRBJ2-7; no reliable D call. Germline V CDR1 and CDR2: GTSNPN, SVGIG (reference sequence). Deletions cut 0 bases from V and 0 bases from J, with 12 bases between. CDR3 size: 15 residues. The CDR3 DNA follows: TGTGCCTGGAGTGTATCTACAGAAGCCTCCTACGAGCAGTACTTC. Its translation: CAWSVSTEASYEQYF.

The rearrangement links TRBV14 to TRBJ2-7; a possible D gene is TRBD2 (6 bases). Trimming removed 0 bases from V and 1 base from J, with 13 bases in between. The CDR3 is 16 amino acids. CDR1 SGHDN and CDR2 FVKESK come from the germline V gene. The CDR3 DNA reads as TGTGCCAGCAGCCAAGATAGCGGAGTAATATCCTACGAGCAGTACTTC. Its protein is CASSQDSGVISYEQYF. Based on the CDR3 plus reference TRBV14 and TRBJ2-7, the full variable domain is EAGVTQFPSHSVIEKGQTVTLRCDPISGHDNLYWYRRVMGKEIKFLLHFVKESKQDESGMPNNRFLAERTGGTYSTLKVQPAELEDSGVYFCASSQDSGVISYEQYFGPGTRLTVT.

This clonotype has ten or more counts. CDR3 in amino acids: CAWSLRGSYNEQFF. DNA of the CDR3: TGTGCCTGGAGTCTGCGGGGGTCCTACAATGAGCAGTTCTTC. This chain uses TRBV30 with TRBJ2-1, with 7 bases aligning to TRBD2. This CDR3 spans 14 amino acids. Germline CDR1 reads GTSNPN; CDR2 reads SVGIG (reference sequence). After removal of 2 bases from V and 1 base from J, the junction contained 2 bases not matched to a gene.

This clonotype was counted at least ten times. The chain joins TRBV5-6 to TRBJ2-3; TRBD2 agrees at 10 bases. Germline CDR1 is SGHDT and CDR2 is YYEEEE. This CDR3 is built from 15 residues. Trimming at V came to 2 bases and at J to 3 bases, leaving 3 bases not matched to a gene. The CDR3 DNA follows: TGTGCCAGCAGCTTTACTAGCGGGGCAACAGATACGCAGTATTTT. Its translation is CASSFTSGATDTQYF.

There are many counts of this clonotype. V usage is TRBV11-2 and J usage is TRBJ2-1, with no clear D. CDR1 is SGHAT and CDR2 is FQNNGV in the germline V gene. The CDR3 is made up of 13 amino acids. V lost 0 bases to trimming and J lost 9 bases, with 9 bases between them. The DNA for the CDR3 is TGTGCCAGCAGCTTAGATGCGCTTCCTGAGCAGTTCTTC. Residues: CASSLDALPEQFF.

The chain employs TRBV6-2 or TRBV6-3 and TRBJ2-2, with 10 bases lining up with TRBD2. The CDR3 runs to 17 residues. CDR1 is MNHEY and CDR2 is SVGEGT in the germline V gene. Trimming cost V 2 bases and J 0 bases; bases outside gene matches: 3. The CDR3 loop reads CASSYTSGDPNTGELFF. The DNA for the CDR3 is TGTGCCAGCAGTTACACTAGCGGGGATCCGAACACCGGGGAGCTGTTTTTT.

This clonotype was seen many times. The chain recombines TRBV6-6 with TRBJ2-5; tentatively, D is TRBD2 (6 bases). Germline assignment: CDR1 MNHNY and CDR2 SVGAGI (reference sequence). V was clipped by 6 bases and J by 0 bases, with 14 bases between them. This CDR3 comprises 15 residues. The CDR3 nucleotides are TGTGCCAGCAGAATATACCGGGACTACCAAGAGACCCAGTACTTC. Encoded protein: CASRIYRDYQETQYF.

This clonotype was found many times. This rearrangement joins TRBV28 to TRBJ2-7; 8 bases map to TRBD2. The junction had 5 bases not matched to a gene; V was cut back by 3 bases and J by 1 base. Germline V gene sequence: CDR1 MDHEN, CDR2 SYDVKM. The CDR3 spans 15 residues. The chain's CDR3 is CASSLRGATSYEQYF. The CDR3 DNA reads as TGTGCCAGCAGTTTGCGGGGGGCAACATCCTACGAGCAGTACTTC.

Notes on this clonotype: An end of the junction does not agree with germline; a read error may underlie this. The chain uses TRBV5-4 and TRBJ1-4; 7 positions agree with TRBD1. This CDR3 has 15 amino acids. The V gene's germline CDR1 is SGHNT and CDR2 YYREEE (reference sequence). As DNA, the CDR3 is TGTGCCAGCAGCTTTATAGGGGGCGGTAATGAAAAACTGTCTTTT. Its protein product is CASSFIGGGNEKLSF.

The V call is TRBV20-1, the J call TRBJ1-5, with D unresolved. The CDR3 runs 16 residues. CDR1 and CDR2 from the germline V gene are DFQATT and SNEGSKA (reference sequence). The V end lost 4 bases, the J end lost 3 bases, and 19 bases lay between the germline ends. The CDR3 spells CSATTSHRTLNQPQHF. For the CDR3, the DNA is TGCAGTGCTACCACCTCCCACCGCACGCTCAATCAGCCCCAGCATTTT.

In this sample, this clonotype turned up many times. J is TRBJ2-3 and V is TRBV7-6; 7 bases match TRBD2. V was pared by 3 bases and J by 2 bases, with 11 bases of the junction left unmatched. Germline CDR1 SGHVS, CDR2 FNYEAQ. This CDR3 is 17 amino acids long. The CDR3 sequence is CASSFLRAGENTDTQYF. CDR3 nucleotides: TGTGCCAGCAGCTTTTTAAGGGCGGGGGAGAACACAGATACGCAGTATTTT.

The chain is built from TRBV3-1 and TRBJ2-1; D tentatively fits TRBD1 or TRBD2 (5 bases each). The CDR3 has 13 amino acids. V lost 6 bases, J lost 8 bases, and 14 bases lay in between. Germline assignment: CDR1 LGHDT and CDR2 YNNKEL (reference sequence). The CDR3 sequence: CASRGRRGYEQFF. In nucleotides, the CDR3 is TGTGCCAGCAGGGGGCGCCGGGGTTATGAGCAGTTCTTC.

The chain carries TRBV6-1 and TRBJ1-1, with TRBD1 as a possible D gene (5 bases). CDR1 is MNHNS, CDR2 SASEGT, per germline. V was clipped by 3 bases and J by 0 bases, with 8 bases between them. The CDR3 sequence is 14 residues long. In DNA form, the CDR3 reads TGTGCCAGCAGTGACTGGGGGGTGAACACTGAAGCTTTCTTT. Its protein product is CASSDWGVNTEAFF.

This clonotype was seen repeatedly, ten times or more. V gene TRBV13 combines with J gene TRBJ2-3, with TRBD2 as a possible D gene (6 bases). Between the trimmed V and J ends, which lost 6 bases and 1 base, there was a span of 11 bases. Looked up from germline, CDR1 is PRHDT and CDR2 is FYEKMQ (reference sequence). This CDR3 is built from 14 residues. Here the CDR3 reads CASSPGLRTDTQYF. DNA of the CDR3: TGTGCCAGCAGTCCGGGACTGCGCACAGATACGCAGTATTTT.

This clonotype appeared many times. CDR3 sequence: CASSLASILGQGSQKAFF. DNA for the CDR3: TGTGCCAGCAGCTTAGCCTCTATTCTAGGACAGGGGTCTCAGAAAGCTTTCTTT. This sequence joins TRBV11-2 and TRBJ1-1, with 9 bases lining up with TRBD1. Trimming removed 1 base from V and 9 bases from J; junction bases left unmatched: 18. Germline CDR1 and CDR2: SGHAT and FQNNGV. The CDR3 has 18 amino acids.